This T cell receptor beta chain was observed in a study of post-analysis software for immune sequencing data. Whole-study results and caveats: Elevated frequency relative to controls characterized four or five TRBV segments in patients, TRBV5-6, TRBV5-1 and TRBV20-1 among them. Co-batched samples clustered tightly together by F measure.

Points on this clonotype: Its antigen is not identified.

Researchers reported that TCR beta cDNA libraries carried unique molecular identifiers. TCRdb reprocessed the PCR reads with MiXCR, giving one entry per CDR3 protein. The sample carries roughly 870,000 distinct CDR3 sequences, 53% recorded once. Per germline, CDR1 SQVTM and CDR2 ANQGSEA. The CDR3 loop spans 11 amino acids. This TCR came from a girl between 5 and 17 years old with multiple sclerosis. The source material was blood. The chain combines TRBV29-1 with TRBJ2-4; D not certain. The closer fit of TRBJ2-7 to the DNA end suggests the J call may be wrong. CDR3 in DNA: TGCAGCGTTGAAGGGTCCCACGAGCAGTACTTC. This gives the protein CSVEGSHEQYF.